This is a list of T cell receptor beta chains from one sample in a study of CXCR3-negative and CXCR3-positive naive CD8 T cells. TCRdb reprocessed the 5' RACE reads and keeps a single row for each CDR3 protein, giving no DNA. Recorded for this sample: roughly 6,600 distinct CDR3 sequences. Sample: naive CXCR3+ CD8+ T cells from blood. These receptors originate from a human donor in good health. Some clones in this sample may be carry-over from other donors' samples. Each CDR3 is given with its conserved first and last residue. Size is stated for part of the rows, as once, few or many counts, or as a class when the clone is expanded.

clone size	J gene	V gene	CDR3 protein
NA	TRBJ2-1	TRBV29-1	CSVEAEAVLADSYNEQFF
medium-sized	TRBJ2-1	TRBV2	CASSEGFEQFF
medium-sized	TRBJ1-2	TRBV29-1	CSVEDWHRRDYGYTF
medium-sized	TRBJ2-1	TRBV7-8	CASSPPPGGWEGPPGQFF
NA	TRBJ2-5	TRBV7-9	CASSPRSEETQYF
NA	TRBJ2-5	TRBV7-2	CASSVGTQETQYF
NA	TRBJ2-7	TRBV4-1	CASSWGLADHYEQYF
NA	TRBJ1-1	TRBV7-9	CASSGKAGTEAFF
medium-sized	TRBJ2-7	TRBV4-1	CASSVTSGSYEQYF
NA	TRBJ1-1	TRBV3-1	CASSQGGAWKSTEAFF
medium-sized	TRBJ1-1	TRBV9	CASSGGQYTEAFF
NA	TRBJ2-1	TRBV19	CASSNGPTRSNEQFF
medium-sized	TRBJ2-5	TRBV29-1	CSVEGDNQETQYF
NA	TRBJ2-3	TRBV11-2	CASSAPGNADTQYF
NA	TRBJ2-3	TRBV2	CAREVRERDTQYF
medium-sized	TRBJ2-6	TRBV19	CATDQIAGANVLTF